This T cell receptor beta chain emerged from a study of memory CD4+ T cells and cytomegalovirus serostatus. As handled by the study authors: Out-of-frame sequences were removed, leaving 2 million to 2.5 million distinct TCRbeta sequences. TCRdb's table, derived via immunoSEQ multiplex PCR, lists solely in-frame clones and lacks some. V and J calls and clone size are as listed in that table; D and trimming were resolved from the DNA. The repertoire holds about 56,000 clones, around 76% seen once, with approximately 0.39% in the top ten. The sort gate was single viable CD3+CD4+CD8-CD45RO+ cells for memory CD4+ T cells. The V gene's germline CDR1 is SGHAT and CDR2 FQDESV (reference sequence). CDR3 length equals 13 residues. The V end was cut by 5 bases, the J end by 1 base, with 8 bases between.

The clonotype originates from an adult in good health and CMV-seronegative. The sample was memory CD4+ T cells from blood. The chain carries TRBV11-1 and TRBJ1-1; perhaps TRBD1 as D (5 bases). The CDR3 region is CASSRGANTEAFF. CDR3 DNA: TGTGCCAGCAGCCGGGGCGCGAACACTGAAGCTTTCTTT.